The 23 T cell receptor beta chains below come from one sample, sequenced in a study of T cell responses to AZD1222 COVID-19 vaccine. Using immunoSEQ multiplex PCR, the repertoire was profiled, and TCRdb retains in-frame clones only, with some absent. Of around 88,000 clones in the sample, under 90% were seen once. The sample in question was peripheral blood, obtained on day 0 of MenACWY control vaccination. These receptors were obtained from an adult in good health.

This clone was found a few times. The V and J genes are TRBV25-1 and TRBJ1-5, with D tentatively TRBD1 (5 bases). The CDR3 has 14 amino acids. The V and J ends lost 2 bases and 5 bases respectively, with 10 bases between them. The V gene's germline CDR1 is MGHDK and CDR2 SYGVNS. The CDR3 coding sequence is TGTGCCAGCAGTGAACCGGGGGTTTATCAGCCCCAGCATTTT. Translated: CASSEPGVYQPQHF.

The chain links TRBV28 to TRBJ1-1; 9 bases fit TRBD1. V trimming: 5 bases; J trimming: 4 bases; junction bases outside the gene matches: 5. The CDR3 covers 14 residues. Germline V gene sequence: CDR1 MDHEN, CDR2 SYDVKM. The CDR3 DNA follows: TGTGCCAGCAGTCCTGGGGACAGGGTCACTGAAGCTTTCTTT. Its protein product is CASSPGDRVTEAFF.

The chain has TRBV20-1 and TRBJ2-1; 9 nucleotides agree with TRBD1. The germline gives CDR1 DFQATT, CDR2 SNEGSKA (reference sequence). This CDR3 contains 14 residues. The V gene end was trimmed by 3 bases and the J gene end by 7 bases; junction bases not matched to a gene: 7. The CDR3 region has the DNA TGCAGTGCTAGTGGGACAGGGAGTAAGAATGAGCAGTTCTTC. This codes for CSASGTGSKNEQFF.

This clone was found once. V gene TRBV12-3 or TRBV12-4 combines with J gene TRBJ1-1; D not resolved. With 6 bases removed from V and 7 bases from J, the gap between germline ends came to 9 bases. The CDR3 runs 11 residues. CDR3 loop: CASRLNLEAFF. DNA for the CDR3: TGTGCCAGCAGACTCAATCTTGAAGCTTTCTTT.

This clone occurred a few times. The chain joins TRBV2 to TRBJ1-5; 7 bases fit TRBD1. The V and J ends lost 7 bases and 1 base, in that order; junction bases with no gene match: 7. The CDR3 spans 15 residues. The V gene's germline CDR1 is SNHLY and CDR2 FYNNEI. The DNA for the CDR3 is TGTGCCAGCAAGAGGGGGCAAGAGAGCAATCAGCCCCAGCATTTT. Translating it yields CASKRGQESNQPQHF. The full variable domain, in which reference TRBV2 and TRBJ1-5 provide the parts outside the CDR3, is EPEVTQTPSHQVTQMGQEVILRCVPISNHLYFYWYRQILGQKVEFLVSFYNNEISEKSEIFDDQFSVERPDGSNFTLKIRSTKLEDSAMYFCASKRGQESNQPQHFGDGTRLSIL.

V and J are TRBV27 and TRBJ1-2, with TRBD1 as a possible D gene (5 bases). The CDR3 runs 13 residues. V was cut by 5 bases and J by 8 bases, with 15 bases left in between. Germline assignment: CDR1 MNHEY and CDR2 SMNVEV (reference sequence). The chain's CDR3 is CASSAMLGDGYTF. DNA of the CDR3: TGTGCCAGCAGTGCCATGTTGGGGGACGGCTACACCTTC.

CDR3 protein: CASSRSGGAADTQYF. As DNA, the CDR3 is TGTGCCAGCAGTCGTAGCGGGGGGGCCGCAGATACGCAGTATTTT. This chain joins TRBV27 and TRBJ2-3; 11 bases match TRBD2. The CDR3 spans 15 residues. V gave up 5 bases and J gave up 4 bases; unmatched junction bases: 5. Germline V gene data show CDR1 as MNHEY and CDR2 as SMNVEV (reference sequence).

V and J are TRBV29-1 and TRBJ2-2, with D perhaps TRBD2 (5 bases). CDR1 is SQVTM and CDR2 is ANQGSEA in the germline V gene. V gave up 4 bases and J gave up 1 base, with 7 bases separating them. The CDR3 contains 13 residues. The CDR3 nucleotides read TGCAGCGTTGGGACTGAGAACACCGGGGAGCTGTTTTTT. It yields the protein CSVGTENTGELFF.

The rearrangement links TRBV9 to TRBJ1-2, with D possibly matching TRBD1 (5 bases). The CDR3 totals 16 residues. Per the germline V gene, CDR1 is SGDLS and CDR2 is YYNGEE. The V end was cut by 3 bases, the J end by 0 bases, with 15 bases between. The CDR3 loop is CASSALPGTTNYGYTF. Written as DNA, the CDR3 is TGTGCCAGCAGCGCCCTTCCCGGGACGACTAACTATGGCTACACCTTC. Looking up the rest from reference TRBV9 and TRBJ1-2 gives the full variable domain: DSGVTQTPKHLITATGQRVTLRCSPRSGDLSVYWYQQSLDQGLQFLIQYYNGEERAKGNILERFSAQQFPDLHSELNLSSLELGDSALYFCASSALPGTTNYGYTFGSGTRLTVV.

V and J are TRBV7-9 and TRBJ1-2; possibly TRBD1 for D (5 bases). V was clipped by 5 bases and J by 4 bases, with 17 bases between them. The CDR3 has 15 amino acids. Germline lookup yields CDR1 SEHNR and CDR2 FQNEAQ (reference sequence). CDR3 amino acids: CASSRTETAVYGYTF. CDR3 coding DNA: TGTGCCAGCAGCCGAACCGAGACAGCGGTCTATGGCTACACCTTC.

CDR3 sequence reads: CASARGEGTEAFF. The CDR3 DNA reads TGTGCCAGCGCCCGCGGCGAGGGTACTGAAGCTTTCTTT. This rearrangement joins TRBV2 to TRBJ1-1, with D hard to call. Trimming removed 8 bases at V and 5 bases at J, with 15 bases between. Germline CDR1 SNHLY, CDR2 FYNNEI. This CDR3 contains 13 residues.

This clone was recorded once. The V gene is TRBV4-3, the J gene TRBJ2-4; D remains ambiguous. V was clipped by 0 bases and J by 0 bases, with 18 bases between them. This CDR3 is built from 19 residues. CDR1 LGHNA and CDR2 YSLEER come from the germline V gene. The CDR3 protein is CASSQDRPMDTVAKNIQYF. CDR3 nucleotides: TGCGCCAGCAGCCAAGATCGCCCTATGGATACCGTAGCCAAAAACATTCAGTACTTC.

The genes are TRBV29-1 and TRBJ2-2, with 7 bases fitting TRBD1. Germline V lookup: CDR1 SQVTM, CDR2 ANQGSEA. V shed 6 bases, J shed 0 bases, and the junction held 7 bases outside the gene matches. This CDR3 comprises 15 residues. The CDR3 is CSVGLGTANTGELFF. The DNA for the CDR3 is TGCAGCGTCGGTCTAGGGACAGCGAACACCGGGGAGCTGTTTTTT.

This clone was observed a handful of times. The J gene is TRBJ1-2, the V gene TRBV18; 10 nucleotides align to TRBD1. The CDR3 totals 17 residues. CDR1 and CDR2 from the germline V gene are KGHSH and LQKENI. The junction had 11 bases not matched to a gene; V was cut back by 3 bases and J by 4 bases. The CDR3 here is CASSPNLRQGAGYGYTF. CDR3 nucleotides: TGTGCCAGCTCACCTAATCTGAGACAGGGGGCTGGCTATGGCTACACCTTC.

The J gene is TRBJ2-7, the V gene TRBV18; no clear D gene. Germline CDR1 reads KGHSH; CDR2 reads LQKENI. Trimming removed 2 bases from V and 3 bases from J, with 8 bases in between. This CDR3 contains 13 residues. For the CDR3, the DNA is TGTGCCAGCTCACCAACCGAGGACTACGAGCAGTACTTC. Amino acids: CASSPTEDYEQYF. Together with reference TRBV18 and TRBJ2-7, the CDR3 gives the full variable domain: NAGVMQNPRHLVRRRGQEARLRCSPMKGHSHVYWYRQLPEEGLKFMVYLQKENIIDESGMPKERFSAEFPKEGPSILRIQQVVRGDSAAYFCASSPTEDYEQYFGPGTRLTVT.

With respect to this clone: The same CDR3 can be traced to other DNA sequences in this sample. This rearrangement joins TRBV9 to TRBJ2-1, with D unresolved. Trimming removed 0 bases at V and 0 bases at J, with 1 base between. The germline V gene has CDR1 SGDLS and CDR2 YYNGEE. The CDR3 totals 13 residues. CDR3 amino acids: CASSVGSYNEQFF. In nucleotides, the CDR3 is TGTGCCAGCAGCGTAGGCTCCTACAATGAGCAGTTCTTC.

V and J are TRBV2 and TRBJ2-7; D possibly uses TRBD1 or TRBD2 (6 bases each). This CDR3 has 15 amino acids. CDR1 is SNHLY, CDR2 FYNNEI, per germline. V was cut by 0 bases and J by 4 bases, with 13 bases left in between. The CDR3 DNA follows: TGTGCCAGCAGTGAAGCTCCGGGGGCGAGTTACGAGCAGTACTTC. Translation gives CASSEAPGASYEQYF.

The chain uses TRBV4-3 and TRBJ2-5, with 7 bases identical to TRBD2. The germline gives CDR1 LGHNA, CDR2 YSLEER. The junction had 9 bases not matched to a gene; V was cut back by 0 bases and J by 5 bases. The CDR3 length is 16 residues. The CDR3 DNA sequence: TGCGCCAGCAGCCAAGATCGAGGACTAGATCGTGAGACCCAGTACTTC. Protein product: CASSQDRGLDRETQYF.

This chain links TRBV14 with TRBJ2-1; D gene ambiguous. The CDR3 runs to 17 residues. V lost 0 bases and J 2 bases, leaving 14 bases between the germline ends. Germline values: CDR1 SGHDN, CDR2 FVKESK. DNA of the CDR3: TGTGCCAGCAGCCAAGATCCCCGATTAAAACCCTACAATGAGCAGTTCTTC. Translated, it gives CASSQDPRLKPYNEQFF.

The rearrangement links TRBV6-6 to TRBJ2-2, with TRBD1 matching over 8 bases. Germline V gives CDR1 MNHNY, CDR2 SVGAGI (reference sequence). The length of the CDR3 is 14 residues. The junction had 3 bases not matched to a gene; V was cut back by 6 bases and J by 3 bases. CDR3 nucleotide sequence: TGTGCCAGCAGGAACAGGGGGGACACCGGGGAGCTGTTTTTT. Encoded protein: CASRNRGDTGELFF.

J is TRBJ1-4 and V is TRBV5-1; 7 nucleotides match TRBD1. This CDR3 has 15 amino acids. Germline V gene data show CDR1 as SGHRS and CDR2 as YFSETQ. With 4 bases clipped from V and 11 bases from J, the junction kept 14 bases outside the gene matches. DNA of the CDR3: TGCGCCAGCAGCACTGGGACAGATCTAATGAGCAAACTGTTTTTT. This translates into CASSTGTDLMSKLFF.

V is TRBV18 and J is TRBJ2-2; 8 nucleotides align to TRBD2. The J segment lost 3 bases and the V segment lost 0 bases, leaving 9 bases of the junction unmatched. This CDR3 has 18 amino acids. Germline CDR1 and CDR2: KGHSH and LQKENI. CDR3 region: CASSPPNSGVIDTGELFF. The CDR3 DNA is TGTGCCAGCTCACCACCGAATAGCGGGGTAATCGACACCGGGGAGCTGTTTTTT.

V usage is TRBV5-8 and J usage is TRBJ1-5, with TRBD1 identical over 8 bases. CDR3 length equals 15 residues. Germline CDR1 reads SGHTS; CDR2 reads YDEGEE. The trim removed 3 bases at V and 2 bases at J, leaving 4 bases unmatched. CDR3 nucleotides: TGTGCCAGCAGCTGGACAGGGCGAGGCAATCAGCCCCAGCATTTT. Translation gives CASSWTGRGNQPQHF.